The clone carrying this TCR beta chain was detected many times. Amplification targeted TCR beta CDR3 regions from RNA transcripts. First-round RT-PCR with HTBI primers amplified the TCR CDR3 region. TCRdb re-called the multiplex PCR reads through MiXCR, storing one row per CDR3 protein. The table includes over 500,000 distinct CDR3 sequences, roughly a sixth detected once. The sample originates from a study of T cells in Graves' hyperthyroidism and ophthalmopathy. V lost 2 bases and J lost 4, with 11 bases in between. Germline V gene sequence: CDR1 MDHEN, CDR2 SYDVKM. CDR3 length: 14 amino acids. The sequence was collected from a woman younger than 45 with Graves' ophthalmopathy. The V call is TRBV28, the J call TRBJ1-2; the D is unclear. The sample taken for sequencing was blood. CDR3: CASSLRAGSYGYTF. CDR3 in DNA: TGTGCCAGCAGTTTACGAGCAGGTAGCTATGGCTACACCTTC.